The text below deals with one TCR beta chain. Its target is unknown. This sample was included in a study of cytotoxic CD8 clonotypes in ibrutinib-treated CLL. Study details: Response specimens were obtained following a median treatment duration of about twelve months, with a range of 6 to 36. Whole-study results and caveats: Treatment saw public clonotypes, which were uncommon, either contract or stay stable.

The V gene's germline CDR1 is MNHNY and CDR2 SVGAGI (reference sequence). The CDR3 spans 15 residues. V was pared by 8 bases and J by 6 bases, with 22 bases between. Measured with immunoSEQ multiplex PCR; TCRdb has only the in-frame clones, and not every one. The sample includes roughly 170,000 clones, about four fifths seen only once; the top ten take about 4.3%. The clonotype originates from a human donor with chronic lymphocytic leukemia. The source material was PBMCs, sampled after 24 months of ibrutinib treatment. V gene TRBV6-6 combines with J gene TRBJ1-1, with D possibly TRBD1 on 6 matching bases. CDR3 residues: CASSPPQGHAAEAFF. CDR3 DNA: TGTGCCAGCTCCCCCCCCCAGGGACATGCGGCTGAAGCTTTCTTT.